Shown below are 2 T cell receptor beta chains from a single sample sequenced in a study of cytomegalovirus exposure and HLA in healthy donors. With 60 Vbeta and 13 Jbeta primers, the PCR was carried out. Assay: immunoSEQ multiplex PCR; the TCRdb copy retains only in-frame clones and omits some. The table records approximately 160,000 clones, around 76% of them present only once. Sequencing used PBMCs. All receptors derive from a man aged 40-50 years in good health and CMV-seronegative.

This sequence joins TRBV9 and TRBJ1-1, with a possible D match to TRBD1 (5 bases). Germline V lookup: CDR1 SGDLS, CDR2 YYNGEE. The CDR3 contains 14 residues. V lost 0 bases to trimming and J lost 3 bases, with 9 bases between them. The CDR3 bases are TGTGCCAGCAGCGTAGATGGGGGGGACACTGAAGCTTTCTTT. This encodes CASSVDGGDTEAFF.

The V call is TRBV28, the J call TRBJ1-5; D may be TRBD1 (5 bases). Germline-derived CDR1 and CDR2 are MDHEN and SYDVKM. This CDR3 spans 13 amino acids. The ends were cut back, 3 bases at V and 7 bases at J, with 10 bases in the middle. The CDR3 region is CASSLEGRQPQHF. CDR3 nucleotides: TGTGCCAGCAGTTTGGAGGGGCGCCAGCCCCAGCATTTT.